A selection of T cell receptor beta chains follows, all from one sample in a study of OX40 agonist ivuxolimab in advanced cancers. Here immunoSEQ multiplex PCR was the method, and the copy in TCRdb shows in-frame clones only, minus some. The sample lists around 100,000 clones; around 91% were seen once. The input for sequencing was CD4+ or CD8+ T cells sorted from blood, taken in a trial of the OX40 agonist ivuxolimab. These TCRs come from an adult with an advanced solid tumor such as melanoma, head and neck, liver or kidney cancer. The CDR3 runs from the conserved cysteine through the conserved F or W. The D gene is left open where the match is weak. Size is omitted from some rows. Given values are once, few, many or a class for expanded clones.

j_gene,abundance,d_gene,v_gene,CDR3aa,CDR3nt
TRBJ1-4,NA,NA,TRBV5-1,CASSVRGANEKLFF,TGCGCCAGCAGTGTGAGGGGGGCGAATGAAAAACTGTTTTTT
TRBJ2-7,NA,TRBD2,TRBV6-5,CASGGGSYEQYF,TGTGCCAGCGGTGGCGGGAGCTACGAGCAGTACTTC
TRBJ2-7,few,NA,TRBV29-1,CSVGGGEEDF,TGCAGCGTCGGAGGGGGGGAGGAGGACTTC
TRBJ2-7,NA,TRBD2,TRBV6-6,CASSARLAGVYEQYF,TGTGCCAGCAGTGCGAGACTAGCGGGAGTGTACGAGCAGTACTTC
TRBJ2-7,once,NA,TRBV7-9,CASSLGVRTYEQYF,TGTGCCAGCAGCTTAGGAGTCCGGACCTACGAGCAGTACTTC
TRBJ1-6,NA,NA,TRBV6-5,CASRSTGRASPLHF,TGTGCCAGCAGGTCCACGGGGAGGGCTTCACCCCTCCACTTT
TRBJ1-4,NA,NA,TRBV19,CASSISPPGEVNEKLFF,TGTGCCAGTAGTATATCGCCACCAGGGGAAGTTAATGAAAAACTGTTTTTT
TRBJ1-4,once,NA,TRBV2,CASKGNEKLFF,TGTGCCAGCAAGGGGAATGAAAAACTGTTTTTT
TRBJ2-2,NA,TRBD2,TRBV4-2,CASSRGAGGPDTGELFF,TGTGCCAGCAGCCGAGGGGCGGGAGGGCCGGACACCGGGGAGCTGTTTTTT
TRBJ2-2,NA,NA,TRBV15,CATSRRGGTYANTGELFF,TGTGCCACCAGCAGACGGGGAGGTACATACGCGAACACCGGGGAGCTGTTTTTT
TRBJ2-2,NA,NA,TRBV6-5,CASSLQSGGELFF,TGTGCCAGCAGCCTGCAGTCAGGCGGGGAGCTGTTTTTT
TRBJ2-1,NA,NA,TRBV11-1,CASSLYTVLRVDEQFF,TGTGCCAGCAGCTTATATACGGTTTTGAGGGTTGATGAGCAGTTCTTC
TRBJ2-3,NA,NA,TRBV28,CASRGGRLSGSDTQYF,TGTGCCAGCAGGGGGGGTCGACTATCGGGGAGTGATACGCAGTATTTT
TRBJ1-6,NA,NA,TRBV15,CATSRVGINSPLHF,TGTGCCACCAGCAGAGTAGGGATTAATTCACCCCTCCACTTT
TRBJ2-7,NA,TRBD1,TRBV27,CASSLRTGLPSYEQYF,TGTGCCAGCAGTCTAAGGACAGGCCTTCCCTCCTACGAGCAGTACTTC
TRBJ2-1,NA,TRBD2,TRBV27,CASTARGGGLAGAVYNEQFF,TGTGCCAGCACCGCCCGAGGGGGCGGGCTAGCGGGAGCCGTTTACAATGAGCAGTTCTTC
TRBJ2-6,few,NA,TRBV5-1,CASRGDSGYGANVLTF,TGCGCCAGCAGGGGGGACAGCGGGTATGGGGCCAACGTCCTGACTTTC
TRBJ2-3,few,TRBD2,TRBV7-2,CASSLAYAGTASGSVNTQYF,TGTGCCAGCAGCTTAGCCTATGCCGGGACAGCTAGCGGGAGCGTAAATACGCAGTATTTT
TRBJ2-3,NA,TRBD2,TRBV7-8,CASSRTSPDTQYF,TGTGCCAGCAGCCGGACTAGCCCCGATACGCAGTATTTT
TRBJ2-3,NA,NA,TRBV2,CASMDPGEDTQYF,TGTGCCAGCATGGATCCAGGAGAAGATACGCAGTATTTT
TRBJ1-2,NA,TRBD1,TRBV10-1,CASSETGGYGYTF,TGCGCCAGCAGTGAAACAGGGGGATATGGCTACACCTTC
TRBJ2-1,NA,NA,TRBV6-1,CASSDYFLGPEFF,TGTGCCAGCAGTGATTATTTTTTAGGGCCCGAATTCTTC
TRBJ2-3,NA,TRBD2,TRBV19,CASSLKREGVDTQYF,TGTGCCAGTAGTCTCAAGCGGGAGGGAGTAGATACGCAGTATTTT
TRBJ2-7,NA,TRBD2,TRBV10-3,CAISEAGLAGVPYEQYF,TGTGCCATCAGTGAGGCGGGACTAGCGGGAGTCCCCTACGAGCAGTACTTC
TRBJ2-5,NA,NA,TRBV5-1,CASMADPQETQYF,TGCGCCAGCATGGCAGACCCCCAAGAGACCCAGTACTTC
TRBJ2-2,NA,NA,TRBV11-1,CASSLLGTGELFF,TGTGCCAGCAGCTTACTGGGCACCGGGGAGCTGTTTTTT
TRBJ1-2,NA,TRBD1,TRBV9,CASSVDRVGDGYTF,TGTGCCAGCAGCGTCGACAGGGTAGGGGATGGCTACACCTTC
TRBJ2-7,NA,TRBD1,TRBV30,CAWSLTDRPYEQYF,TGTGCCTGGAGTTTAACGGACAGGCCCTACGAGCAGTACTTC
TRBJ1-1,NA,TRBD1,TRBV19,CASSIGQGFEAFF,TGTGCCAGTAGTATCGGACAGGGGTTCGAAGCTTTCTTT
TRBJ1-2,once,NA,TRBV19,CATTPGPVVTFYGYTF,TGTGCCACCACCCCGGGACCGGTAGTTACCTTCTATGGCTACACCTTC
TRBJ1-2,NA,NA,TRBV6-1,CASSDQLNYGYTF,TGTGCCAGCAGTGATCAGCTCAACTATGGCTACACCTTC
TRBJ2-7,NA,NA,TRBV20-1,CSASGQYEQYF,TGCAGTGCTAGCGGACAGTACGAGCAGTACTTC
TRBJ2-7,NA,TRBD1,TRBV18,CASSPGQLTYEQYF,TGTGCCAGCTCACCGGGACAGCTCACATACGAGCAGTACTTC
TRBJ2-7,NA,TRBD2,TRBV19,CASAREGSYEQYF,TGTGCCAGTGCCCGGGAGGGATCCTACGAGCAGTACTTC
TRBJ1-1,NA,NA,TRBV20-1,CTAEDSEAFF,TGTACCGCCGAAGACAGTGAAGCTTTCTTT
TRBJ1-4,NA,NA,TRBV7-9,CASSFTGPQKLFF,TGTGCCAGCAGCTTTACCGGGCCTCAAAAACTGTTTTTT
TRBJ1-2,NA,NA,TRBV6-5,CASSYAGAYGYTF,TGTGCCAGCAGTTACGCAGGTGCCTATGGCTACACCTTC
TRBJ2-5,NA,NA,TRBV30,CAWEPPGRQETQYF,TGTGCCTGGGAGCCACCCGGCCGCCAAGAGACCCAGTACTTC
TRBJ2-7,NA,TRBD1,TRBV27,CASSTGPGQGVYEQYF,TGTGCCAGCAGTACGGGACCGGGACAGGGGGTCTACGAGCAGTACTTC
TRBJ2-1,NA,TRBD2,TRBV11-3,CASSGTSGSNEQFF,TGTGCCAGCTCCGGGACTAGCGGATCCAATGAGCAGTTCTTC
TRBJ2-1,NA,TRBD2,TRBV6-5,CATRLAGGGGEQFF,TGTGCCACCAGACTAGCGGGAGGGGGGGGTGAGCAGTTCTTC
TRBJ2-1,once,TRBD2,TRBV11-1,CASSSLAAAYNEQFF,TGTGCCAGCAGCTCTCTAGCGGCGGCCTACAATGAGCAGTTCTTC
TRBJ2-7,NA,NA,TRBV6-5,CASRGRLDSYEQYF,TGTGCCAGCAGGGGGAGGTTAGACTCCTACGAGCAGTACTTC
TRBJ2-5,NA,NA,TRBV6-1,CASSALSADLKETQYF,TGTGCCAGCAGTGCACTCTCGGCGGACCTGAAAGAGACCCAGTACTTC
TRBJ1-5,NA,NA,TRBV29-1,CSAGQSYNQPQHF,TGCAGCGCCGGACAGAGCTACAATCAGCCCCAGCATTTT
TRBJ1-3,NA,NA,TRBV27,CASSLTPVGRGNTIYF,TGTGCCAGCAGTTTAACCCCGGTAGGGAGGGGAAACACCATATATTTT
TRBJ2-3,once,TRBD2,TRBV7-9,CASSLGSSGGTTDTQYF,TGTGCCAGCAGCTTGGGTTCTAGCGGGGGGACCACAGATACGCAGTATTTT
TRBJ1-5,NA,NA,TRBV28,CASSSLPQPQHF,TGTGCCAGCAGTTCCCTGCCTCAGCCCCAGCATTTT
TRBJ1-5,NA,TRBD1,TRBV19,CASRGQFSNQPQHF,TGTGCCAGTAGGGGACAGTTCAGCAATCAGCCCCAGCATTTT
TRBJ1-6,few,NA,TRBV6-6,CASTPGLNNSPLHF,TGTGCCAGCACCCCGGGCCTAAATAATTCACCCCTCCACTTT
TRBJ1-4,NA,NA,TRBV18,CASSPVSGEKLFF,TGTGCCAGCTCACCGGTGAGTGGTGAAAAACTGTTTTTT
TRBJ1-1,NA,NA,TRBV5-1,CASSFGGMNTEAFF,TGCGCCAGCAGCTTCGGGGGGATGAACACTGAAGCTTTCTTT
TRBJ1-5,NA,NA,TRBV29-1,CSVSRGNNQPQHF,TGCAGCGTTTCACGGGGGAACAATCAGCCCCAGCATTTT
TRBJ1-4,NA,NA,TRBV11-2,CASSPHRTTARELFF,TGTGCCAGCAGCCCCCACAGGACTACAGCGAGAGAACTGTTTTTT
TRBJ1-6,NA,NA,TRBV9,CASSLASVRSPLHF,TGTGCCAGCAGCCTCGCCTCGGTCAGGTCACCCCTCCACTTT